This entry lists 10 T cell receptor beta chains sequenced from one sample in a study of control samples from healthy donors and cancer patients. TCRdb's table, derived via immunoSEQ multiplex PCR, lists solely in-frame clones and lacks some. Of tens of thousands of clones in the sample, almost 90% were seen once. The sample taken for sequencing was PBMCs. These TCRs come from a man in his sixties with colorectal cancer.

The chain combines TRBV28 with TRBJ1-5; D unresolved. V was cut by 7 bases and J by 3 bases, with 16 bases left in between. The CDR3 is 15 amino acids. Germline CDR1 MDHEN, CDR2 SYDVKM. DNA of the CDR3: TGTGCCAGCACACGCATTAGGGCGGCCAATCAGCCCCAGCATTTT. Amino acid sequence: CASTRIRAANQPQHF.

Note on this clone: This CDR3 is also generated by other DNA sequences in the sample. The gene calls are TRBV18 and TRBJ2-5; TRBD2 matches 15 bases. V gave up 3 bases and J gave up 0 bases; unmatched junction bases: 5. The CDR3 totals 18 residues. The germline gives CDR1 KGHSH, CDR2 LQKENI. The chain's CDR3 is CASSPGLAGGRYQETQYF. The CDR3 bases are TGTGCCAGCTCACCGGGACTAGCGGGGGGTCGGTACCAAGAGACCCAGTACTTC.

V usage is TRBV4-3 and J usage is TRBJ2-2; D is unclear. The germline V and J ends were trimmed by 1 base and 0 bases, with 9 bases remaining between them. Per germline, CDR1 LGHNA and CDR2 YSLEER. The CDR3 contains 16 residues. CDR3 loop: CASSQGAHPNTGELFF. Here the CDR3 DNA reads TGCGCCAGCAGCCAAGGCGCGCACCCGAACACCGGGGAGCTGTTTTTT.

This clone occurred once. The chain carries TRBV10-3 and TRBJ2-1, with TRBD2 matching 9 bases. V trimming: 4 bases; J trimming: 0 bases; junction bases outside the gene matches: 7. Per germline, CDR1 ENHRY and CDR2 SYGVKD. The CDR3 runs 17 residues. As DNA, the CDR3 is TGTGCCATCAGTGGCCGACTAGCGGAAACCTCCTACAATGAGCAGTTCTTC. Translated: CAISGRLAETSYNEQFF.

V usage is TRBV7-8 and J usage is TRBJ2-7; D is unclear. The CDR3 is 13 residues long. From germline, CDR1 is SGHVS and CDR2 FQNEAQ. The ends were cut back, 2 bases at V and 0 bases at J, with 5 bases in the middle. The CDR3 region is CASSLSLSYEQYF. For the CDR3, the DNA is TGTGCCAGCAGCTTATCCCTCTCCTACGAGCAGTACTTC.

V and J are TRBV5-1 and TRBJ2-7; 10 nucleotides agree with TRBD2. Germline CDR1 SGHRS, CDR2 YFSETQ. This CDR3 contains 16 residues. The ends lost 1 base at V and 0 bases at J; junction bases unmatched: 4. In DNA form, the CDR3 reads TGCGCCAGCAGCTTGATAGCGGGGGGCCCCTCCTACGAGCAGTACTTC. This codes for CASSLIAGGPSYEQYF.

The V and J genes are TRBV7-2 and TRBJ2-5, with 10 bases identical to TRBD1. Trimming took 5 bases from V and 5 from J; bases not matched to a gene: 5. This CDR3 is 14 amino acids long. Germline CDR1 and CDR2: SGHTA and FQGNSA. Written as DNA, the CDR3 is TGTGCCAGCAGCCAAGACAGGGGGCATGAGACCCAGTACTTC. Its translation: CASSQDRGHETQYF.

The chain uses TRBV7-3 and TRBJ2-2; D remains unclear. The length of the CDR3 is 16 residues. Trimming pared 1 base from V and 4 bases from J, leaving 13 bases between. Germline-derived CDR1 and CDR2 are SGHTA and FQGTGA. The CDR3 reads CASSLKPGLITGELFF. Written as DNA, the CDR3 is TGTGCCAGCAGCTTAAAGCCGGGCCTAATCACCGGGGAGCTGTTTTTT.

The chain joins TRBV19 to TRBJ1-4; D is ambiguous. The CDR3 consists of 15 residues. The germline CDR1 and CDR2 sequences are LNHDA and SQIVND (reference sequence). V gave up 4 bases and J gave up 0 bases, with 9 bases separating them. The CDR3: CASSTYITTNEKLFF. For the CDR3, the DNA is TGTGCCAGTAGTACTTACATAACAACTAATGAAAAACTGTTTTTT. Looking up the rest from reference TRBV19 and TRBJ1-4 gives the full variable domain: DGGITQSPKYLFRKEGQNVTLSCEQNLNHDAMYWYRQDPGQGLRLIYYSQIVNDFQKGDIAEGYSVSREKKESFPLTVTSAQKNPTAFYLCASSTYITTNEKLFFGSGTQLSVL.

This clone was found once. V is TRBV4-3 and J is TRBJ2-6; D unresolved. CDR3 length equals 13 residues. Trimming left V 4 bases short and J 8 bases short, with 9 bases between. Germline CDR1 reads LGHNA; CDR2 reads YSLEER. CDR3 DNA: TGCGCCAGCAGCCTGAGTGAGTCCAACGTCCTGACTTTC. Translated, it gives CASSLSESNVLTF.